A selection of T cell receptor beta chains follows, all from one sample in a study of blood T cell repertoires in COVID-19. Using immunoSEQ multiplex PCR, the repertoire was profiled, and TCRdb retains in-frame clones only, with some absent. The sample holds approximately 490,000 clones, 80% to 90% seen once. The source material was PBMCs or T cells enriched from blood (not recorded which). The receptors here all came from an older woman who had recovered from COVID-19. The CDR3 runs from the conserved cysteine through the conserved F or W. The D gene is left open where the match is weak. Only part of the rows carry a size: once, few, many, or a class if the clone is expanded.

j_call d_call v_call clone_size cdr3_length cdr3_nt cdr3_aa
TRBJ2-1 NA TRBV6-6 once 12 TGTGCCAGCAGCCCAAGTGACAAGGAGCAGTTCTTC CASSPSDKEQFF
TRBJ1-1 NA TRBV3-1/TRBV3-2 NA 13 TGTGCCAGCGAAGGACAGCTGAACACTGAAGCTTTCTTT CASEGQLNTEAFF
TRBJ1-2 TRBD1 TRBV27 once 17 TGTGCCAGCACCTCTTATAGGACAGGGGAGGGGCAGAGGGGCTACACCTTC CASTSYRTGEGQRGYTF
TRBJ2-7 TRBD2 TRBV6-5 NA 14 TGTGCCAGCAGTCAACAGCGGGGGGGCTACGAGCAGTACTTC CASSQQRGGYEQYF
TRBJ2-4 NA TRBV28 NA 14 TGTGCCAGCAGTCTACCTGGAGCCAAAAACATTCAGTACTTC CASSLPGAKNIQYF
TRBJ2-7 TRBD1 TRBV5-1 few 15 TGCGCCAGCAGCTTGGGGGGACAGCAACTCTACGAGCAGTACTTC CASSLGGQQLYEQYF
TRBJ2-2 TRBD2 TRBV7-9 NA 16 TGTGCCAGCAGCTTTCGATGGACTAGCGGGACCGGGGAGCTGTTTTTT CASSFRWTSGTGELFF
TRBJ1-5 NA TRBV4-2 NA 17 TGTGCCAGCAGCCAAGATGAAATGACGTATACAGGTCAGCCCCAGCATTTT CASSQDEMTYTGQPQHF
TRBJ2-2 TRBD1 TRBV5-1 NA 17 TGCGCCAGCAGCTTGAGCCAGGGGGCCTTGAACACCGGGGAGCTGTTTTTT CASSLSQGALNTGELFF
TRBJ1-2 NA TRBV14 NA 12 TGTGCCAGCAGCTTTTCCAGTTATGGCTACACCTTC CASSFSSYGYTF
TRBJ1-3 NA TRBV5-6 NA 16 TGTGCCAGCAGCCGCACAGGGCCTTACTCTGGAAACACCATATATTTT CASSRTGPYSGNTIYF
TRBJ1-2 TRBD1 TRBV29-1 NA 11 TGCAGCGTCACAGGGGACTATGGCTACACCTTC CSVTGDYGYTF
TRBJ2-2 NA TRBV4-1 NA 15 TGCGCCAGCAGCCAAGGGCCGGGGAACACCGGGGAGCTGTTTTTT CASSQGPGNTGELFF
TRBJ2-4 NA TRBV5-1 NA 15 TGCGCCAGCAGCTTGGGACAGCTAGCCAAAAACATTCAGTACTTC CASSLGQLAKNIQYF
TRBJ1-6 NA TRBV11-2 NA 18 TGTGCCAGCAGCTTAGGACAGACCATTAGCTCCTATAATTCACCCCTCCACTTT CASSLGQTISSYNSPLHF
TRBJ1-1 TRBD1 TRBV10-3 NA 15 TGTGCCATCACCGGGACAGGGGTCGTGAACACTGAAGCTTTCTTT CAITGTGVVNTEAFF
TRBJ1-1 NA TRBV3-1/TRBV3-2 NA 15 TGTGCCAGCAGCAACCACCTGGAGGGATCCACTGAAGCTTTCTTT CASSNHLEGSTEAFF
TRBJ1-5 NA TRBV5-5 NA 16 TGTGCCAGCAGCTTGGGCACAGGGAATTGGAATCAGCCCCAGCATTTT CASSLGTGNWNQPQHF
TRBJ2-3 NA TRBV13 NA 15 TGTGCCAGCAGCTTAGTCTCAGGGCAAGGAGATACGCAGTATTTT CASSLVSGQGDTQYF
TRBJ1-2 TRBD1 TRBV11-3 NA 14 TGTGCCAGCAAGTCCGGACAGGGATACTATGGCTACACCTTC CASKSGQGYYGYTF
TRBJ1-1 TRBD1 TRBV11-2 NA 14 TGTGCCAGCAGCCCCGGGACAGGAAACACTGAAGCTTTCTTT CASSPGTGNTEAFF
TRBJ2-3 TRBD2 TRBV4-2 NA 17 TGTGCCAGCAGCCAAGAAGTTCTCGCGGGGGGAGGAGATACGCAGTATTTT CASSQEVLAGGGDTQYF
TRBJ2-2 NA TRBV5-1 NA 15 TGCGCCAGCAGCTTGGTCGGGTCGGACACCGGGGAGCTGTTTTTT CASSLVGSDTGELFF
TRBJ1-3 TRBD1 TRBV5-6 NA 17 TGTGCCAGCAGCATCGAGACAGGGGCGTCCTCTGGAAACACCATATATTTT CASSIETGASSGNTIYF
TRBJ1-5 NA TRBV18 NA 15 TGTGCCAGCTCGCTCTCTGGGGGGGTCGATCAGCCCCAGCATTTT CASSLSGGVDQPQHF
TRBJ1-5 NA TRBV21-1 NA 18 TGTGCCAGCAGCAAAGGAGGACGCGGGGTTAACGGCAATCAGCCCCAGCATTTT CASSKGGRGVNGNQPQHF
TRBJ1-6 NA TRBV7-9 NA 16 TGTGCCAGCAGACCATTTACCGCGACAGCAAATTCACCCCTCCACTTT CASRPFTATANSPLHF
TRBJ2-6 NA TRBV7-8 NA 16 TGTGCCAGCAGCTTTGGGGAGATATCTGGGGCCAACGTCCTGACTTTC CASSFGEISGANVLTF
TRBJ2-7 TRBD1 TRBV5-5 NA 14 TGTGCCAGCAGCTTGCTGGACAGGGCCTACGAGCAGTACTTC CASSLLDRAYEQYF
TRBJ1-2 TRBD1 TRBV27 NA 16 TGTGCCAGCAGTTTTCGGACAGGGGGCATTATCTATGGCTACACCTTC CASSFRTGGIIYGYTF
TRBJ2-2 NA TRBV27 few 12 TGTGCCAGCATCGGAGATCCCGGGGAGCTGTTTTTT CASIGDPGELFF
TRBJ1-2 NA TRBV7-9 NA 12 TGTGCCAGCAGCTTAGAGGGGTGGGGCTACACCTTC CASSLEGWGYTF
TRBJ1-3 NA TRBV11-2 few 16 TGTGCCAGCAGCTTAGGGCTGCTTTACTCTGGAAACACCATATATTTT CASSLGLLYSGNTIYF
TRBJ1-2 TRBD1 TRBV15 NA 15 TGTGCCACCAGCGAGGGGGGACAGGGGGCTAAAGGCTACACCTTC CATSEGGQGAKGYTF
TRBJ1-6 TRBD1 TRBV5-1 NA 14 TGCGCCAGCAGCTTCGACAGGGGGAATTCACCCCTCCACTTT CASSFDRGNSPLHF
TRBJ2-7 NA TRBV18 NA 14 TGTGCCAGCTCTGCCGGTCCTTCGGGCTACGAGCAGTACTTC CASSAGPSGYEQYF
TRBJ2-1 TRBD1 TRBV5-1 NA 17 TGCGCCAGCAGCTTGGACCCAGGACAGGGGGGTTACAATGAGCAGTTCTTC CASSLDPGQGGYNEQFF
TRBJ2-4 TRBD1 TRBV12-5 NA 15 TGTGCTAGTGGGGATGGACAGGGTGTTACAAACATTCAGTACTTC CASGDGQGVTNIQYF
TRBJ2-2 TRBD2 TRBV2 few 14 TGTGCCAGCAGACTAGCGGGTTACACCGGGGAGCTGTTTTTT CASRLAGYTGELFF
TRBJ2-1 NA TRBV5-8 NA 15 TGTGCCAGCAGCTTGGGGCTAGCGCAGTACAATGAGCAGTTCTTC CASSLGLAQYNEQFF
TRBJ2-7 TRBD2 TRBV27 NA 14 TGTGCCAGCAGTCCCAGCGGGGGGTGGCCCGGGCAGTACTTC CASSPSGGWPGQYF
TRBJ1-2 NA TRBV19 NA 14 TGTGCCAGTAGTATGTTACAGGGTGGGGCTGGCTACACCTTC CASSMLQGGAGYTF
TRBJ2-3 TRBD1 TRBV27 NA 15 TGTGCCAGCAGTACCAGGGACAGCAGCACAGATACGCAGTATTTT CASSTRDSSTDTQYF
TRBJ2-2 NA TRBV27 few 12 TGTGCCAGCAGTTTTTCTTCCGGGGAGCTGTTTTTT CASSFSSGELFF
TRBJ2-3 NA TRBV5-1 NA 14 TGCGCCAGCAGCTTCACGACTGGCACAGATACGCAGTATTTT CASSFTTGTDTQYF
TRBJ1-1 NA TRBV27 once 16 TGTGCCAGCAGTTCCTTGGAGGGCGGGAGGAACACTGAAGCTTTCTTT CASSSLEGGRNTEAFF
TRBJ1-1 NA TRBV11-2 NA 16 TGTGCCAGCAGCTCCAGGACACCGACTCGGAACACTGAAGCTTTCTTT CASSSRTPTRNTEAFF